The present T cell receptor beta chain was sequenced within a study of CD8+CD57+ T cells in acquired aplastic anemia. Across the whole study: Sorted CD4+ and CD8+ cells gave a mean 3.2 ug DNA, range roughly 0.18 to 30 ug. Points from the study as a whole: The same twenty-nine CD8+ CDR3 sequences occurred in patients and in controls.

Template material for TCR beta VDJ and CDR3 profiling consisted of genomic DNA. One entry per CDR3 protein results from TCRdb running MiXCR on the reads. The table lists approximately 150,000 distinct CDR3 sequences, about half of them singletons. Note on this clonotype: Its target is unknown. A junction end diverges from the germline sequence, so it may reflect a read error.

The CDR3 is 12 residues long. Germline V gives CDR1 MGHDK, CDR2 SYGVNS. For sequencing, patients were chosen who had shown expansion of CD8+CD57+ cells by flow cytometry. Every patient was diagnosed with severe acquired aplastic anemia. Blood samples were obtained from patients who had received no prior therapy. J is TRBJ2-7 and V is TRBV25-1, with D uncertain. This receptor was taken from a human donor with aplastic anemia. Specimen: sorted CD4+, CD8+, or CD8+CD57+ T cells (not recorded which) from PBMCs. CDR3 loop: CATSSGPREQYF. In nucleotides, the CDR3 is TGTGCCACCAGTAGTGGGCCCCGGGAGCAGTACTTC.